One and the same sample provided the 14 T cell receptor beta chains below, sequenced in a study of cytomegalovirus exposure and HLA in healthy donors. PCR involved 60 Vbeta and 13 Jbeta primers. Libraries were prepared by immunoSEQ multiplex PCR; TCRdb keeps only in-frame clonotypes and omits some of them. Among about 170,000 clones listed, about four fifths were seen once. Sequenced input: PBMCs. These receptors came from a woman aged 50 to 60 in good health and CMV-seronegative.

This CDR3 is CASRTTGGQGTDTQYF. The CDR3 DNA is TGTGCCAGCAGAACCACGGGGGGACAGGGTACAGATACGCAGTATTTT. This sequence joins TRBV7-2 and TRBJ2-3; 9 nucleotides line up with TRBD1. The CDR3 totals 16 residues. CDR1 is SGHTA, CDR2 FQGNSA, per germline. V shed 6 bases and J 3 bases; nucleotides not matched to a gene: 10. Filled out from reference TRBV7-2 and TRBJ2-3, the complete variable domain reads GAGVSQSPSNKVTEKGKDVELRCDPISGHTALYWYRQSLGQGLEFLIYFQGNSAPDKSGLPSDRFSAERTGGSVSTLTIQRTQQEDSAVYLCASRTTGGQGTDTQYFGPGTRLTVL.

This clone was counted once. An end of the junction does not agree with germline; a read error may underlie this. The chain is built from TRBV7-9 and TRBJ1-4, with D perhaps TRBD1 (5 bases). CDR3 length: 16 amino acids. Germline V gene data show CDR1 as SEHNR and CDR2 as FQNEAQ (reference sequence). The CDR3 nucleotides read TGTTCCAGCAGCTTAGCGGCCCGGGGGTTGGGCGAAAAACTGTTTTTT. It specifies CSSSLAARGLGEKLFF.

The chain combines TRBV7-2 with TRBJ2-1, with 7 bases aligning to TRBD2. CDR3 length: 17 residues. CDR1 and CDR2 (germline): SGHTA, FQGNSA. The ends lost 4 bases at V and 1 base at J; junction bases unmatched: 10. CDR3 DNA sequence: TGTGCCAGCAGCTCCCCCGGGAGCGGGGTTTCCTACAATGAGCAGTTCTTC. As protein: CASSSPGSGVSYNEQFF.

The chain combines TRBV5-6 with TRBJ2-5; 12 bases align to TRBD2. J lost 1 base, V lost 4 bases, and 11 bases had no gene match. The CDR3 sequence is 18 residues long. Germline V gives CDR1 SGHDT, CDR2 YYEEEE. The CDR3 sequence is CASSRLAGGLYGQETQYF. CDR3 bases: TGTGCCAGCAGCCGGCTAGCGGGAGGGCTGTATGGCCAAGAGACCCAGTACTTC.

Concerning this clone: Different DNA sequences within this sample yield the same CDR3. CDR3 protein: CASSYGRNTEAFF. Here the CDR3 DNA reads TGTGCCAGCAGTTACGGGCGGAACACTGAAGCTTTCTTT. This sequence joins TRBV6-5 and TRBJ1-1; D unclear. V was pared by 2 bases and J by 1 base, with 5 bases between. The CDR3 covers 13 residues. Germline V gene sequence: CDR1 MNHEY, CDR2 SVGAGI.

The CDR3 DNA follows: TGCGCCAGCAGTCTTGGCCCGAGGGTCGAGCAGTACTTC. Amino acid sequence: CASSLGPRVEQYF. The chain has TRBV4-1 and TRBJ2-7; possible D gene TRBD2, 5 bases. V shed 6 bases and J shed 6 bases, with 15 bases lying between them. The CDR3 length is 13 residues. Germline values: CDR1 MGHRA, CDR2 YSYEKL.

This clone appeared once. This chain joins TRBV25-1 and TRBJ1-2, with 8 bases identical to TRBD1. This CDR3 comprises 15 residues. The germline CDR1 and CDR2 sequences are MGHDK and SYGVNS. Trimming took 6 bases from V and 3 from J; bases not matched to a gene: 9. The CDR3: CASRHGTGMDYGYTF. The CDR3 DNA reads TGTGCCAGCAGGCACGGGACAGGAATGGACTATGGCTACACCTTC.

This clone has just a few counts. V gene TRBV18 combines with J gene TRBJ2-5, with D possibly TRBD1 on 5 matching bases. V was clipped by 6 bases and J by 4 bases, with 12 bases between them. The CDR3 has 13 amino acids. Looked up from germline, CDR1 is KGHSH and CDR2 is LQKENI. DNA for the CDR3: TGTGCCAGCTCCCAGGGTACGGGAGAGACCCAGTACTTC. It codes for CASSQGTGETQYF.

The chain joins TRBV11-2 to TRBJ1-5, with D possibly being TRBD1 (5 bases). The CDR3 is 15 amino acids. Trimming left V 5 bases short and J 7 bases short, with 18 bases between. Germline-derived CDR1 and CDR2 are SGHAT and FQNNGV. The CDR3, as DNA: TGTGCCAGCAGCCCCTCCGGGGGAACAAGACAGCCCCAGCATTTT. Protein sequence: CASSPSGGTRQPQHF.

This clone was observed once. The CDR3 DNA is TGTGCCAGCAGCGAGGCCGTAGACTATTCACCCCTCCACTTT. It encodes CASSEAVDYSPLHF. The chain uses TRBV9 and TRBJ1-6; D not resolved. This CDR3 has 14 residues. CDR1 is SGDLS and CDR2 is YYNGEE in the germline V gene. Between the trimmed V and J ends, which lost 3 bases and 8 bases, there was a span of 12 bases.

This chain connects TRBV28 to TRBJ2-7; weak D call: TRBD2 (7 bases). Germline V gives CDR1 MDHEN, CDR2 SYDVKM. This CDR3 region has 14 residues. Between the trimmed V and J ends, which lost 5 bases and 3 bases, there was a span of 14 bases. Here the CDR3 reads CASSTAGDIYEQYF. CDR3 coding DNA: TGTGCCAGCAGTACCGCGGGGGACATCTACGAGCAGTACTTC.

This clone was seen once. The chain's CDR3 is CASSGRDRGFGEQYF. Written as DNA, the CDR3 is TGTGCCAGCAGCGGCCGGGACAGGGGCTTTGGCGAGCAGTACTTC. V gene TRBV7-9 combines with J gene TRBJ2-7, with 10 bases that match TRBD1. Trimming removed 5 bases from V and 6 bases from J; junction bases left unmatched: 10. The CDR3 spans 15 residues. Germline CDR1 is SEHNR and CDR2 is FQNEAQ (reference sequence).

The CDR3 DNA is TGTGCCAGCAGCCTTAAAAACGGGGGAACCTACGAGCAGTACTTC. This sequence encodes CASSLKNGGTYEQYF. J is TRBJ2-7 and V is TRBV7-2; D is perhaps TRBD2 (6 bases). In germline, CDR1 is SGHTA, CDR2 FQGNSA. The germline V and J ends were trimmed by 5 bases and 2 bases, with 16 bases remaining between them. There are 15 residues in the CDR3.

In its sample, this clone was seen once. This rearrangement joins TRBV7-2 to TRBJ2-5; 7 nucleotides match TRBD1. This CDR3 region has 14 residues. V was clipped by 5 bases and J by 1 base; unmatched bases: 4. CDR1 and CDR2 from the germline V gene are SGHTA and FQGNSA. The CDR3 reads CASSPEGAQETQYF. Here the CDR3 DNA reads TGTGCCAGCAGCCCAGAGGGGGCCCAAGAGACCCAGTACTTC.